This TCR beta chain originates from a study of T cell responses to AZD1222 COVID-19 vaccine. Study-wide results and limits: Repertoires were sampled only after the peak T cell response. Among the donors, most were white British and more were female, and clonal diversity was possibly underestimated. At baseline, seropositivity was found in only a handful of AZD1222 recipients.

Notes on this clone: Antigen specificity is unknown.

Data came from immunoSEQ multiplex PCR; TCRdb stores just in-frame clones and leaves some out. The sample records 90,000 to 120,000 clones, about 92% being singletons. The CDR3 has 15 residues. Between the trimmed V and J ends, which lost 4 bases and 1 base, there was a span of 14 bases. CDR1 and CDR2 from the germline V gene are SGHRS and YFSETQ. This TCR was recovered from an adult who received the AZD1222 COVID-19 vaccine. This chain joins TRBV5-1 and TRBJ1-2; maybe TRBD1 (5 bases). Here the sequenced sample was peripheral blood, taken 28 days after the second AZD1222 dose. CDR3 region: CASSLSQGLNYGYTF. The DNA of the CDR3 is TGCGCCAGCAGCCTCTCGCAGGGCCTTAACTATGGCTACACCTTC. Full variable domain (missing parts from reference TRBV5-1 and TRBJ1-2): KAGVTQTPRYLIKTRGQQVTLSCSPISGHRSVSWYQQTPGQGLQFLFEYFSETQRNKGNFPGRFSGRQFSNSRSEMNVSTLELGDSALYLCASSLSQGLNYGYTFGSGTRLTVV.